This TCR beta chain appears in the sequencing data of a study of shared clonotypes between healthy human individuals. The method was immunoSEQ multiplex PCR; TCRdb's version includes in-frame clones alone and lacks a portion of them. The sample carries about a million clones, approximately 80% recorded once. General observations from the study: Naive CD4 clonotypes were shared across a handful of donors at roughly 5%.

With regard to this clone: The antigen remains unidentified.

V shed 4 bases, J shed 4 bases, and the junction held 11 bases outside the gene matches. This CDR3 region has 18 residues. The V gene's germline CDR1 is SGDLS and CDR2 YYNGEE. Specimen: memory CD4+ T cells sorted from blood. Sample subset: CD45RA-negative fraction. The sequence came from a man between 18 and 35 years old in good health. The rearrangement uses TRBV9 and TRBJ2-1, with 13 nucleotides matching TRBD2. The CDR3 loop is CASSLGLAGRGGYNEQFF. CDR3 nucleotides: TGTGCCAGCAGCCTGGGACTAGCGGGAAGAGGAGGTTACAATGAGCAGTTCTTC.